This passage covers 8 T cell receptor beta chains from one sample sequenced in a study of PD-1 blockade in classical Hodgkin lymphoma. Time point meaning: cycle 4 day 1 (C4D1), after 6 weeks of nivolumab. Autologous stem cell transplantation was followed by relapse in every patient, and brentuximab vedotin exposure varied. Using magnetic negative selection, the CD4+ T cells were separated out of thawed PBMCs. Repertoires were generated with immunoSEQ multiplex PCR, while TCRdb's copy carries only in-frame clones and drops some. The table shows around 30,000 clones, with 70% to 90% occurring only once. This specimen was CD4+ T cells from blood, taken before the fourth cycle of nivolumab. These receptors all stem from a human donor with classical Hodgkin lymphoma.

This sequence joins TRBV6-5 and TRBJ1-2, with D perhaps matching TRBD1 (5 bases). The CDR3 consists of 12 residues. Trimming removed 8 bases at V and 8 bases at J, with 15 bases between. Germline loops: CDR1 MNHEY, CDR2 SVGAGI. CDR3 bases: TGTGCCAGCCGACGGGGGGTTGGGGGCTACACCTTC. Translating it yields CASRRGVGGYTF.

The CDR3 region has the DNA TGTGCCAGCAGTTCCTGGGACATCAGCACAGATACGCAGTATTTT. Protein product: CASSSWDISTDTQYF. The gene calls are TRBV27 and TRBJ2-3, with D tentatively TRBD1 (6 bases). V was trimmed by 4 bases and J by 0 bases, leaving 11 bases between them. The CDR3 runs 15 residues. CDR1 is MNHEY, CDR2 SMNVEV, per germline (reference sequence).

This chain connects TRBV7-7 to TRBJ2-5, with 14 bases that match TRBD2. The CDR3 has 15 amino acids. Per germline, CDR1 SSHAT and CDR2 FNYEAQ (reference sequence). Losses at the gene ends were 5 bases for V and 5 bases for J; bases not matched to a gene: 4. The CDR3 reads CASSKTSGGAETQYF. As DNA, the CDR3 is TGTGCCAGCAGCAAGACTAGCGGGGGGGCGGAGACCCAGTACTTC.

The genes are TRBV5-1 and TRBJ2-7; D gene unclear. V was clipped by 1 base and J by 1 base, with 9 bases between them. The CDR3 contains 14 residues. Looked up from germline, CDR1 is SGHRS and CDR2 is YFSETQ. This CDR3 is CASSLWGSSYEQYF. As DNA, the CDR3 is TGCGCCAGCAGCTTGTGGGGTAGTTCCTACGAGCAGTACTTC.

This clone was observed a handful of times. The rearrangement links TRBV19 to TRBJ1-5, with 7 bases fitting TRBD1. J was trimmed by 0 bases and V by 3 bases; bases with no gene match: 8. The CDR3 is 17 amino acids. Germline V gene lookup returns CDR1 LNHDA and CDR2 SQIVND (reference sequence). CDR3 DNA: TGTGCCAGTAGTATCTTGGGACAGCAGTATAGCAATCAGCCCCAGCATTTT. It yields the protein CASSILGQQYSNQPQHF.

V gene TRBV4-1 combines with J gene TRBJ2-5; TRBD1 or TRBD2 may be the D gene (5 bases each). The CDR3 is 14 amino acids. Trimming stripped 9 bases from V and 1 base from J, with 15 bases between. CDR1 and CDR2 from the germline V gene are MGHRA and YSYEKL. The CDR3 DNA sequence: TGCGCCAGGACAGCTCGGGACGGCCAAGAGACCCAGTACTTC. Its protein product is CARTARDGQETQYF.

The chain recombines TRBV5-1 with TRBJ2-1; the D gene could be TRBD1 or TRBD2 (6 bases each). Per germline, CDR1 SGHRS and CDR2 YFSETQ. V dropped 7 bases and J dropped 7 bases, with 27 bases sitting between them. This CDR3 region has 17 residues. CDR3 bases: TGCGCCAGCGCAACAACTACTCCGGGACTGGGGGCGAATGAGCAGTTCTTC. Its translation: CASATTTPGLGANEQFF.

In its sample, this clone was seen once. This rearrangement joins TRBV5-1 to TRBJ2-1; 9 nucleotides align to TRBD2. V lost 4 bases to trimming and J lost 5 bases; unmatched junction nucleotides: 10. The CDR3 consists of 16 residues. In germline, CDR1 is SGHRS, CDR2 YFSETQ. The CDR3 coding sequence is TGCGCCAGCAGCCCAGCGGGGGGAACAAACAACAATGAGCAGTTCTTC. Protein sequence: CASSPAGGTNNNEQFF. Full variable domain (outside the CDR3, taken from reference TRBV5-1 and TRBJ2-1): KAGVTQTPRYLIKTRGQQVTLSCSPISGHRSVSWYQQTPGQGLQFLFEYFSETQRNKGNFPGRFSGRQFSNSRSEMNVSTLELGDSALYLCASSPAGGTNNNEQFFGPGTRLTVL.